A selection of T cell receptor beta chains follows, all from one sample in a study of CXCR3-negative and CXCR3-positive naive CD8 T cells. TCRdb reprocessed the 5' RACE reads and reports one entry per CDR3 protein, with no DNA. This specimen shows 7,400 or so distinct CDR3 sequences; the ten leading clones hold about 2%. Sequenced material: naive CXCR3- CD8+ T cells from blood. The receptors originated from a human donor in good health. Some clones in this sample may be carry-over from other donors' samples. Each CDR3 is given with its conserved first and last residue. The listing skips clone size in some rows; elsewhere it reads once, few, many or a size class.

J gene	clone size	V gene	CDR3 protein
TRBJ2-5	NA	TRBV19	CASSTGTGKETQYF
TRBJ1-3	medium-sized	TRBV29-1	CSAWTGEGNTIYF
TRBJ2-3	NA	TRBV7-6	CASSLGEAGTQYF
TRBJ2-1	medium-sized	TRBV29-1	CSVEDRDYRKYNEQFF
TRBJ2-3	NA	TRBV7-6	CASSLASGADTQYF
TRBJ1-1	large	TRBV7-6	CASSLARGYERNTEAFF
TRBJ2-3	NA	TRBV6-5	CASSYSFNARGNPDTQYF
TRBJ2-7	medium-sized	TRBV6-5	CASSFFIGDYEQYF
TRBJ2-3	medium-sized	TRBV29-1	CSVVGQGIFTDTQYF
TRBJ2-7	NA	TRBV25-1	CASRTGGSYEQYF
TRBJ2-1	medium-sized	TRBV20-1	CSARGGRIRNEQFF
TRBJ2-2	medium-sized	TRBV29-1	CSVDRPNTGELFF
TRBJ1-2	NA	TRBV29-1	CSVEEVQRDYGYTF
TRBJ2-7	medium-sized	TRBV20-1	CSAWTSGSYEQYF
TRBJ1-2	NA	TRBV29-1	CSVQQGTDCTF
TRBJ2-1	medium-sized	TRBV20-1	CSARDRTSGSPIYNEQFF
TRBJ2-7	NA	TRBV25-1	CASSGREGSYEQYF
TRBJ2-5	NA	TRBV7-9	CASSLLVTGKETQYF
TRBJ2-7	medium-sized	TRBV6-2/TRBV6-3	CASSYDRNTSYEQYF
TRBJ2-1	medium-sized	TRBV28	CASTYRTVPGLAGGPYNEQFF
TRBJ2-1	NA	TRBV29-1	CSVGTSGSHNEQFF
TRBJ2-5	medium-sized	TRBV29-1	CSVLDGETQYF
TRBJ1-1	medium-sized	TRBV4-1	CASSHLDGVEAFF
TRBJ2-3	medium-sized	TRBV29-1	CSVDPRLALGTDTQYF
TRBJ1-2	medium-sized	TRBV14	CASSQGLEVSYTF
TRBJ2-7	NA	TRBV2	CASSEYAGIYEQYF
TRBJ2-1	NA	TRBV7-6	CASSLAGRGPYNEQFF
TRBJ2-7	medium-sized	TRBV29-1	CSVERVVQPSSYEQYF
TRBJ1-1	medium-sized	TRBV12-3/TRBV12-4	CASGLPGGAYTEAFF
TRBJ2-3	NA	TRBV24-1	CATSDREKTDTQYF
TRBJ2-1	medium-sized	TRBV7-3	CASSLLWTTSNEQFF
TRBJ2-7	NA	TRBV11-3	CASSLGWGYEQYF
TRBJ1-1	NA	TRBV2	CASSETGAEAFF
TRBJ2-7	NA	TRBV28	CASSPGTSGKYEQYF
TRBJ2-5	NA	TRBV7-2	CASSLGTSGLQETQYF
TRBJ1-1	medium-sized	TRBV12-3/TRBV12-4	CASSFGPEAFF
TRBJ2-3	medium-sized	TRBV5-1	CASRGVTDTQYF
TRBJ1-1	NA	TRBV27	CASSLSRDFTEAFF
TRBJ2-5	NA	TRBV29-1	CSVERAGDTETQYF
TRBJ2-7	medium-sized	TRBV29-1	CSVELTGDSYEQYF
TRBJ2-7	NA	TRBV5-1	CASSLNIGLGRLNSYEQYF
TRBJ2-5	medium-sized	TRBV5-1	CASNGGAYQETQYF
TRBJ2-1	NA	TRBV29-1	CSVVPGNGNEQFF
TRBJ2-7	NA	TRBV13	CASSLRLAGDEQYF
TRBJ2-1	NA	TRBV20-1	CSAGAVRGTYNEQFF
TRBJ1-2	NA	TRBV28	CASSSHPVVNGYTF
TRBJ1-1	NA	TRBV11-3	CASSSRTGENTEAFF
TRBJ1-1	NA	TRBV7-6	CASSFLVTISSNTEAFF
TRBJ1-4	medium-sized	TRBV29-1	CSVTGTGGRLGEKLFF